The present entry profiles one T cell receptor (beta chain) with its context. Using immunoSEQ multiplex PCR, the repertoire was profiled, and TCRdb retains in-frame clones only, with some absent. The sample has just over 2,000,000 clones, 85% to 95% seen once. This record belongs to a study of shared clonotypes between healthy human individuals. This CDR3 is 17 amino acids long. Losses at the gene ends were 0 bases for V and 1 base for J; bases not matched to a gene: 6. The V gene's germline CDR1 is SNHLY and CDR2 FYNNEI. The genes are TRBV2 and TRBJ2-7; 10 positions match TRBD2. Sequencing was done on a sample of naive CD4+ T cells sorted from blood. Subset of the sample: CD45RA+ positively selected. This TCR was recovered from a young man in good health. CDR3 sequence reads: CASSEAILAGQSYEQYF. Written as DNA, the CDR3 is TGTGCCAGCAGTGAAGCGATACTAGCGGGGCAATCCTACGAGCAGTACTTC.